The 4 T cell receptor beta chains in this list originate from one sample, sequenced in a study of response to subunit inactivated influenza vaccine. MiXCR was run by TCRdb on the RT-PCR reads, yielding one entry per CDR3 protein. This sample has about 520,000 distinct CDR3 sequences; approximately 7.3% occur once, and the top ten carry around 12%. The sample in question was PBMCs from blood, obtained roughly 24 months after vaccination. The receptors shown here come from a man aged 50 to 69 who received an inactivated influenza vaccine.

The V call is TRBV6-5, the J call TRBJ2-1; 7 nucleotides match TRBD2. Trimming removed 10 bases from V and 4 bases from J; junction bases left unmatched: 4. The CDR3 is made up of 12 amino acids. Germline lookup yields CDR1 MNHEY and CDR2 SVGAGI. CDR3 region: CATQRGYNEQFF. The CDR3 nucleotides read TGTGCCACCCAGCGGGGTTACAATGAGCAGTTCTTC.

This clonotype was seen ten or more times. V and J are TRBV18 and TRBJ2-2; D gene ambiguous. Trimming cost V 1 base and J 5 bases, with 5 bases left between them. The CDR3 spans 13 residues. In germline, CDR1 is KGHSH, CDR2 LQKENI. Here the CDR3 reads CASSPRETGELFF. DNA for the CDR3: TGTGCCAGCTCACCACGGGAAACCGGGGAGCTGTTTTTT.

This clonotype has only a few counts. The chain joins TRBV15 to TRBJ2-7, with D perhaps TRBD1 (6 bases). Germline loops: CDR1 LNHNV, CDR2 YYDKDF (reference sequence). This CDR3 comprises 13 residues. V dropped 0 bases and J dropped 6 bases, with 9 bases sitting between them. CDR3 protein: CATSRDRGGEQYF. Written as DNA, the CDR3 is TGTGCCACCAGCAGAGATCGAGGGGGCGAGCAGTACTTC.

This clonotype was picked up many times. The J gene is TRBJ2-5, the V gene TRBV6-2 or TRBV6-3, with D uncertain. The CDR3 covers 14 residues. Per the germline V gene, CDR1 is MNHEY and CDR2 is SVGEGT. Trimming stripped 5 bases from V and 2 bases from J, with 12 bases between. Here the CDR3 reads CASSELQRQETQYF. CDR3 coding DNA: TGTGCCAGCAGTGAACTTCAGAGACAAGAGACCCAGTACTTC.